This T cell receptor (beta chain) was profiled in a study of T cell repertoires in cytomegalovirus infection (dated by TCRdb to the late 2010s). Context from the whole study: The HLA type of each donor mattered for the analysis, because public TCR beta signatures pointed to carriage of CMV infection along with the matching HLA type. Here is what the overall study found, with its caveats: The ex vivo response was dominated by HLA-C-restricted CMV-specific TCR beta clonotypes, and the single most frequent clonotype in two of eight donors was supplied by these HLA-C-restricted clonotypes. In both this cohort and an independent cohort of several hundred donors, the cumulative frequency of public TCR beta family members distinguished carriers of CMV infection plus the relevant HLA type.

TCRdb lists the instrument as Illumina HiSeq 1500. TCRdb reworked the public reads: Q25 trimming with fastp, MiXCR clone assembly, productive beta chains retained. Duplicate CDR3 protein sequences are folded into a single record with the most common DNA and genes. This sample is represented by about 140,000 distinct CDR3 sequences; under 8.5% of them were singletons. The ten largest clones represent about a sixth of the sample. V gives up 3 bases and J gives up 7 bases, and the segment between their germline ends measures 15 bases. Its CDR3 holds 14 amino acids, cysteine through phenylalanine. Only CDR3 DNA is held: 42 bases, read in frame from base 1. CDR1 and CDR2, looked up from the germline V gene, are SNHLY and FYNNEI. In its sample, this clonotype was seen many times. Its target antigen remains unknown. Base quality data are lacking; no much larger clone is found one base away.

The chain is encoded by TRBV2 joined to TRBJ1-1; the D segment could be TRBD1, given 5 matching bases. Sequenced: PBMCs. The receptor comes from a human donor in good health (CMV status not recorded). Some clones in this sample may be carry-over from other donors' samples. This receptor carries the CDR3 CASSEGSGTNEAFF. The DNA reads as follows: TGTGCCAGCAGTGAGGGGTCCGGGACGAATGAAGCTTTCTTT. Supplemented by the reference TRBV2 and TRBJ1-1 proteins around the CDR3, the complete variable domain is EPEVTQTPSHQVTQMGQEVILRCVPISNHLYFYWYRQILGQKVEFLVSFYNNEISEKSEIFDDQFSVERPDGSNFTLKIRSTKLEDSAMYFCASSEGSGTNEAFFGQGTRLTVV.